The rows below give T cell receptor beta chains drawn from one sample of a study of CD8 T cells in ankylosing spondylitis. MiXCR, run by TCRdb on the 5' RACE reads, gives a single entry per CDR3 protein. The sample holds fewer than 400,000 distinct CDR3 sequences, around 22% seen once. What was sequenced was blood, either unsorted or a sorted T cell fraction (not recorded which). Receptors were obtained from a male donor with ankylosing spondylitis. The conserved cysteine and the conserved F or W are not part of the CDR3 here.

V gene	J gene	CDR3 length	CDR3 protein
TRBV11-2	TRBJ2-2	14	ASSFRPSGTTGELF
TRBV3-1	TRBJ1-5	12	ASSLHRGDQPQH
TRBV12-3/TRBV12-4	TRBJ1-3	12	ASSFWLSGNTIY
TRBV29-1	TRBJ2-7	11	SVDYGTGREQY
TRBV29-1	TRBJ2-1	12	SVATGNAANEQF
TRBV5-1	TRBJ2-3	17	ASRTGTSGRLSYADTQY
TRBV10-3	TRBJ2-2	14	AISGAGGSETGELF
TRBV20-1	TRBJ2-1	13	SARGGAGTNNEQF
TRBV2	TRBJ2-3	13	ASTPQGLRTDTQY
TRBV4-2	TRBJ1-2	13	ASSQVKGGSLGYT
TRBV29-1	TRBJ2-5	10	SGGQGRETQY
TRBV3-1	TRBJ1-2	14	ASSHPPRQGHYGYT
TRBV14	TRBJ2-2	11	ASSGRGAGELF
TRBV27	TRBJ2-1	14	ASRGGAGMTYNEQF
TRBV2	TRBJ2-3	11	ASGTGLRGTQY
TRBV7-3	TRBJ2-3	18	ASSLGIRDSRSRPTDTQY
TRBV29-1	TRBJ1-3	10	SAQVAGNTIY
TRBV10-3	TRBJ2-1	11	AISVQVYNEQF
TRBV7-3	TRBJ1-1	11	ASSLIQGLEAF
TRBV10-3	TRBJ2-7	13	AISEFRDRRYEQY
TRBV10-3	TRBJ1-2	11	AISEIQGKGYT
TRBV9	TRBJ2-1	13	ASSEDSRPYNEQF
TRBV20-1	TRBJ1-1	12	SAPPSGRGTEAF
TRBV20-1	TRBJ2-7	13	SARPSGSFSYEQY
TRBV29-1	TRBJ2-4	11	SVEGDATNIQY
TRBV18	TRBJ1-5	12	ASSRDRNNQPQH
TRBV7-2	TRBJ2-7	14	ASSLVAGDFSFEQY
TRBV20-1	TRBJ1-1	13	SASRPRRGATEAF
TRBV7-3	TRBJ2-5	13	ASSPGTVKQETQY
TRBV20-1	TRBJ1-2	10	SAPDRGNGYT
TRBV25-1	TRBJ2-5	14	ASSPTPGGARETQY
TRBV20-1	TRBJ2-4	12	SASARGAKNIQY